These 23 T cell receptor beta chains came from one sample sequenced in a study of regulatory T cells in long-lasting Graves disease. Time point of the sample: newly diagnosed GD, antithyroid drugs for less than 3 months. With RNA extracted from PBMCs as input, the TCR library was made. Building of the TCR beta libraries involved iRepertoire HTBI primers and Arm-PCR of CDR3 regions. TCRdb passed the multiplex PCR reads through MiXCR, listing each CDR3 protein once. The sample comprises about 430,000 distinct CDR3 sequences, around 16% of which are singletons, and about 8% rests with the top ten. The same sample was also studied in work on T cells in Graves' hyperthyroidism and ophthalmopathy.

The sequenced sample was peripheral blood mononuclear cells (PBMCs), obtained at new diagnosis, from a patient treated with antithyroid drugs. The receptors originated from a woman aged 35 to 49 with Graves disease.

The chain is built from TRBV15 and TRBJ2-7, with 11 bases aligning to TRBD1. The CDR3 contains 16 residues. Germline assignment: CDR1 LNHNV and CDR2 YYDKDF (reference sequence). The V segment lost 1 base and the J segment 2 bases; nucleotides outside the gene matches: 4. The CDR3 reads CATSRGQGQGAYEQYF. As DNA, the CDR3 is TGTGCCACCAGCAGAGGGCAGGGACAGGGGGCCTACGAGCAGTACTTC.

This clonotype was counted at least ten times. V usage is TRBV18 and J usage is TRBJ1-2; D gene ambiguous. Trimming removed 2 bases at V and 2 bases at J, with 6 bases between. This CDR3 contains 13 residues. Germline CDR1 KGHSH, CDR2 LQKENI. Written as DNA, the CDR3 is TGTGCCAGCTCACCATCGGGAAACTATGGCTACACCTTC. It codes for CASSPSGNYGYTF.

This clonotype has a handful of counts. This chain joins TRBV13 and TRBJ1-1; weak D call: TRBD1 (5 bases). The germline V gene has CDR1 PRHDT and CDR2 FYEKMQ (reference sequence). V was shortened by 5 bases and J by 5 bases, with 12 bases between the two germline ends. The CDR3 has 13 residues. The CDR3, as DNA: TGTGCCAGCAGCACTTCAGGGCGGACTGAAGCTTTCTTT. Encoded protein: CASSTSGRTEAFF.

A few counts support this clonotype. The CDR3 is CASSSIPLGQFF. The DNA for the CDR3 is TGTGCCAGCAGTTCCATCCCCTTGGGGCAGTTCTTC. The chain combines TRBV12-3 or TRBV12-4 with TRBJ2-1; D unclear. Trimming cost V 4 bases and J 12 bases, with 13 bases left between them. CDR3 size: 12 residues.

In this sample, this clonotype turned up many times. V gene TRBV7-9 combines with J gene TRBJ2-5, with 7 bases identical to TRBD2. The junction had 5 bases not matched to a gene; V was cut back by 2 bases and J by 5 bases. In germline, CDR1 is SEHNR, CDR2 FQNEAQ (reference sequence). CDR3 size: 14 residues. As DNA, the CDR3 is TGTGCCAGCAGCTTACTCGGGGGGTGGGAGACCCAGTACTTC. Residues: CASSLLGGWETQYF.

The CDR3, as DNA: TGTGCCAGCAAGACAGGGGACAATGAGCAGTTCTTC. It specifies CASKTGDNEQFF. V usage is TRBV6-2 or TRBV6-3 and J usage is TRBJ2-1, with 8 bases aligning to TRBD1. There are 12 residues in the CDR3. V was pared by 7 bases and J by 5 bases, with 1 base of the junction left unmatched. Germline-derived CDR1 and CDR2 are MNHEY and SVGEGT.

In the case of this clonotype: This is likely an artifact of a read error, given a far larger clone one base away. The chain uses TRBV11-3 and TRBJ1-4, with 9 bases aligning to TRBD1. This CDR3 contains 16 residues. J was trimmed by 8 bases and V by 0 bases; bases with no gene match: 7. Germline V CDR1 and CDR2: SGHNT, YENEEA. The chain's CDR3 is CASSLEVDRGGEKLFF. The CDR3 region has the DNA TGTGCCAGCAGCTTAGAGGTGGACAGGGGCGGGGAAAAACTGTTTTTT.

This clonotype has a count of ten or more. The chain has TRBV2 and TRBJ1-2; 9 nucleotides agree with TRBD1. J gave up 8 bases and V 6 bases, and 13 bases lay outside the gene matches. The CDR3 contains 15 residues. CDR1 and CDR2 (germline): SNHLY, FYNNEI. The CDR3 DNA reads as TGTGCCAGCAGGGGGGGACAGGGCTTTATCGGGGGCTACACCTTC. Residues: CASRGGQGFIGGYTF. The entire variable domain, with the rest obtained from reference TRBV2 and TRBJ1-2, is as follows: EPEVTQTPSHQVTQMGQEVILRCVPISNHLYFYWYRQILGQKVEFLVSFYNNEISEKSEIFDDQFSVERPDGSNFTLKIRSTKLEDSAMYFCASRGGQGFIGGYTFGSGTRLTVV.

This clonotype has a count of ten or more. This rearrangement joins TRBV24-1 to TRBJ2-1; 7 nucleotides match TRBD1. The V gene end was trimmed by 3 bases and the J gene end by 4 bases; junction bases not matched to a gene: 11. The CDR3 consists of 17 residues. Per the germline V gene, CDR1 is KGHDR and CDR2 is SFDVKD. The CDR3 bases are TGTGCCACCAGTGATCCCCGTAAGGGACAGCTTTACAATGAGCAGTTCTTC. Translation gives CATSDPRKGQLYNEQFF.

This clonotype was observed at least ten times. This chain uses TRBV28 with TRBJ2-1, with D possibly being TRBD1 or TRBD2 (5 bases each). Between the trimmed V and J ends, which lost 4 bases and 0 bases, there was a span of 13 bases. The CDR3 length is 16 residues. Looked up from germline, CDR1 is MDHEN and CDR2 is SYDVKM. The DNA of the CDR3 is TGTGCCAGCAGTTCAGTAGAGGGGAGCTCCTACAATGAGCAGTTCTTC. Its translation is CASSSVEGSSYNEQFF.

This clonotype was recorded at least ten times. The chain joins TRBV28 to TRBJ2-2, with 14 positions matching TRBD2. Germline values: CDR1 MDHEN, CDR2 SYDVKM. The CDR3 has 17 amino acids. V gave up 5 bases and J gave up 9 bases; unmatched junction bases: 11. CDR3 region: CASSPTGTSGRSRELFF. CDR3 bases: TGTGCCAGCAGTCCAACCGGGACTAGCGGGAGAAGTCGGGAGCTGTTTTTT.

This clonotype came up many times. V is TRBV5-1 and J is TRBJ1-1; 7 positions agree with TRBD1. Germline CDR1 is SGHRS and CDR2 is YFSETQ. J gave up 0 bases and V 4 bases, and 6 bases lay outside the gene matches. The CDR3 spans 15 residues. The CDR3 loop is CASSPAGTVNTEAFF. CDR3 nucleotide sequence: TGCGCCAGCAGCCCCGCCGGGACAGTGAACACTGAAGCTTTCTTT.

This clonotype was seen ten or more times. CDR3 loop: CASSLGGKETQYF. The CDR3 bases are TGTGCCAGCAGCTTAGGAGGAAAAGAGACCCAGTACTTC. J is TRBJ2-5 and V is TRBV11-2; no firm D call. Germline-derived CDR1 and CDR2 are SGHAT and FQNNGV. V lost 1 base and J 3 bases, leaving 6 bases between the germline ends. This CDR3 comprises 13 residues.

This clonotype was found many times. The junction differs from germline at one of its ends, possibly a read error. The V gene is TRBV28, the J gene TRBJ1-2, with D perhaps TRBD1 (5 bases). CDR1 is MDHEN, CDR2 SYDVKM, per germline. The CDR3 totals 12 residues. The CDR3: CASSLGTGPLAF. The CDR3 bases are TGTGCCAGCAGTTTAGGTACGGGACCTCTAGCCTTC.

The chain's CDR3 is CASSLRGKGLAGGRGNEQFF. The CDR3 DNA reads as TGTGCCAGCAGCTTAAGGGGGAAGGGACTAGCGGGAGGGAGGGGCAATGAGCAGTTCTTC. V gene TRBV11-3 combines with J gene TRBJ2-1, with 16 positions matching TRBD2. Germline lookup yields CDR1 SGHNT and CDR2 YENEEA. The ends lost 2 bases at V and 6 bases at J; junction bases unmatched: 13. The CDR3 consists of 20 residues.

There are many counts of this clonotype. The chain joins TRBV12-3 or TRBV12-4 to TRBJ1-1, with D possibly being TRBD1 (5 bases). The CDR3 has 13 amino acids. Trimming pared 3 bases from V and 8 bases from J, leaving 13 bases between. CDR3 nucleotides: TGTGCCAGCAGTTTTAATCATGACAGCGAAGCTTTCTTT. This gives the protein CASSFNHDSEAFF.

This clonotype was counted at least ten times. The chain combines TRBV27 with TRBJ2-1; 10 nucleotides align to TRBD1. V shed 3 bases and J 6 bases; nucleotides not matched to a gene: 5. The CDR3 covers 15 residues. Germline-derived CDR1 and CDR2 are MNHEY and SMNVEV (reference sequence). CDR3 nucleotide sequence: TGTGCCAGCAGTTTCAGGACAGGGGGTGGCAATGAGCAGTTCTTC. Its translation is CASSFRTGGGNEQFF.

This clonotype was seen just once. This may be a read error, as it is one base from a much larger clone. J is TRBJ2-5 and V is TRBV6-5; 7 bases line up with TRBD1. The better agreement between TRBJ2-1 and the DNA end casts doubt on the J call. In germline, CDR1 is MNHEY, CDR2 SVGAGI. The CDR3 has 16 residues. The CDR3 here is CARSYSQGDRNGEQFF. DNA of the CDR3: TGTGCCCGCAGTTACAGCCAGGGGGATAGGAATGGTGAGCAGTTCTTC.

This clonotype was counted ten times or more. The gene calls are TRBV6-5 and TRBJ2-7; weak D call: TRBD1 (6 bases). V dropped 2 bases and J dropped 0 bases, with 17 bases sitting between them. The CDR3 spans 17 residues. Germline V gene data show CDR1 as MNHEY and CDR2 as SVGAGI. This CDR3 reads CASSYGLTGIGSYEQYF. DNA of the CDR3: TGTGCCAGCAGTTACGGGTTGACAGGAATCGGCTCCTACGAGCAGTACTTC.

This clonotype was recorded a few times. The CDR3 is CATSSLGGYEQYF. CDR3 coding DNA: TGTGCCACCAGCTCCCTAGGGGGATACGAGCAGTACTTC. The chain couples TRBV15 to TRBJ2-7; a weak D match, TRBD1 (6 bases). The V gene's germline CDR1 is LNHNV and CDR2 YYDKDF (reference sequence). This CDR3 has 13 residues. With 5 bases removed from V and 4 bases from J, the gap between germline ends came to 12 bases.

This clonotype was seen ten or more times. This chain joins TRBV7-9 and TRBJ2-7, with 8 bases aligning to TRBD1. Germline V gene sequence: CDR1 SEHNR, CDR2 FQNEAQ (reference sequence). The CDR3 consists of 14 residues. J was trimmed by 0 bases and V by 5 bases; bases with no gene match: 3. The CDR3 DNA is TGTGCCAGCAGCATTGGACAGGGCTCCTACGAGCAGTACTTC. Its protein is CASSIGQGSYEQYF.

This clonotype came up many times. The genes are TRBV27 and TRBJ2-6; D is ambiguous. This CDR3 region has 15 residues. Germline loops: CDR1 MNHEY, CDR2 SMNVEV (reference sequence). Deletions cut 7 bases from V and 0 bases from J, with 10 bases between. Here the CDR3 reads CASTLRDSGANVLTF. CDR3 nucleotide sequence: TGTGCCAGCACCCTAAGGGACTCTGGGGCCAACGTCCTGACTTTC.

The V and J genes are TRBV4-3 and TRBJ1-5, with D tentatively TRBD1 (6 bases). The CDR3 extends over 18 amino acids. V was clipped by 0 bases and J by 2 bases, with 17 bases between them. CDR1 is LGHNA and CDR2 is YSLEER in the germline V gene. For the CDR3, the DNA is TGCGCCAGCAGCCAAGATGTGGGGGGGGCGAGGGGCAATCAGCCCCAGCATTTT. This sequence encodes CASSQDVGGARGNQPQHF.